This TCR beta chain was profiled in a study of siplizumab effects on memory and regulatory T cells. For every sample, about 10^5 TCR templates were assayed. The protocol was immunoSEQ multiplex PCR, while the TCRdb copy is restricted to in-frame clones and leaves out a portion. The sample holds some 70,000 clones; 75% to 90% are singletons and the top ten take approximately 1.7%. The germline CDR1 and CDR2 sequences are MDHEN and SYDVKM. V shed 5 bases and J shed 10 bases, with 12 bases lying between them. The CDR3 contains 13 residues. With regard to this clone: The target antigen is unknown.

Regarding the study as a whole: An assignable naive or memory phenotype was lacking in roughly 80-95% of proliferating CD4+ or CD8+ clones. In siplizumab conditions, mappable alloreactive CD4+ clones averaged about 63% Treg-derived, against 25% to 30% in controls.

The receptor was derived from a human donor in good health. The gene calls are TRBV28 and TRBJ1-6; maybe TRBD1 (5 bases). Sequenced input: Tregs sorted from blood. CDR3 in amino acids: CASSLPGQSPLHF. The CDR3 DNA is TGTGCCAGCAGTCTACCGGGGCAATCACCCCTCCACTTT.